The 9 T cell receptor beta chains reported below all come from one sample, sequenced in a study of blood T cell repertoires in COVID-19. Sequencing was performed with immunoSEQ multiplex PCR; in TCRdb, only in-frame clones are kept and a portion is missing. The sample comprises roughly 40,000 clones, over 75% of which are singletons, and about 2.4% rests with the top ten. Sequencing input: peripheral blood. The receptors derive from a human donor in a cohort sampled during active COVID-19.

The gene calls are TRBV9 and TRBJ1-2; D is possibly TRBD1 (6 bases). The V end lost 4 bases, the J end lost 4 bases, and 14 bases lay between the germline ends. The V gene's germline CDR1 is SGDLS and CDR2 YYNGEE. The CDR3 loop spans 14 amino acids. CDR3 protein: CASSPQGYGYGYTF. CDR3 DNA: TGTGCCAGCAGCCCCCAGGGGTATGGCTATGGCTACACCTTC. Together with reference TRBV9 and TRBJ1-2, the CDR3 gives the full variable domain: DSGVTQTPKHLITATGQRVTLRCSPRSGDLSVYWYQQSLDQGLQFLIQYYNGEERAKGNILERFSAQQFPDLHSELNLSSLELGDSALYFCASSPQGYGYGYTFGSGTRLTVV.

DNA of the CDR3: TGTGCCAGCAGCTTAGCGTGGGGCAGTTATGGCTACACCTTC. This translates into CASSLAWGSYGYTF. The V gene is TRBV7-9, the J gene TRBJ1-2, with TRBD1 as a possible D gene (5 bases). V dropped 0 bases and J dropped 5 bases, with 10 bases sitting between them. CDR1 SEHNR and CDR2 FQNEAQ come from the germline V gene (reference sequence). The length of the CDR3 is 14 residues. The complete variable domain, with remaining parts taken from reference TRBV7-9 and TRBJ1-2, reads DTGVSQNPRHKITKRGQNVTFRCDPISEHNRLYWYRQTLGQGPEFLTYFQNEAQLEKSRLLSDRFSAERPKGSFSTLEIQRTEQGDSAMYLCASSLAWGSYGYTFGSGTRLTVV.

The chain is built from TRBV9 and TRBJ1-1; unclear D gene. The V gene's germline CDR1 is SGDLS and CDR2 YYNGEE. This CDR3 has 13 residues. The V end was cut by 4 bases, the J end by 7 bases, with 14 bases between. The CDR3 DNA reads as TGTGCCAGCAGCCCCTGGGAGGGATTTGAAGCTTTCTTT. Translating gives CASSPWEGFEAFF.

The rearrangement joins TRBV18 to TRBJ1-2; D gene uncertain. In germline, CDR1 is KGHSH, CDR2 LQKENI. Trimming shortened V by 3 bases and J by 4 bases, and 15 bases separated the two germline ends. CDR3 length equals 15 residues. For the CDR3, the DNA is TGTGCCAGCTCACCCACAGAGTCAGATAGCTATGGCTACACCTTC. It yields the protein CASSPTESDSYGYTF.

CDR3 residues: CASSGTGGYNEQFF. Written as DNA, the CDR3 is TGTGCCAGCAGTGGGACAGGGGGTTACAATGAGCAGTTCTTC. The chain recombines TRBV13 with TRBJ2-1; 11 nucleotides line up with TRBD1. CDR3 length equals 14 residues. Germline V gives CDR1 PRHDT, CDR2 FYEKMQ (reference sequence). Trimming removed 6 bases from V and 4 bases from J; junction bases left unmatched: 2.

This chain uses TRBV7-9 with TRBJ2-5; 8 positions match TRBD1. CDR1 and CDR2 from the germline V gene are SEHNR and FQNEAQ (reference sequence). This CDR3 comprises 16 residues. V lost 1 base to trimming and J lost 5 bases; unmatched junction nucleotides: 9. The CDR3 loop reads CASSLEATGDRETQYF. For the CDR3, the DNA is TGTGCCAGCAGCTTAGAAGCGACAGGGGATAGGGAGACCCAGTACTTC.

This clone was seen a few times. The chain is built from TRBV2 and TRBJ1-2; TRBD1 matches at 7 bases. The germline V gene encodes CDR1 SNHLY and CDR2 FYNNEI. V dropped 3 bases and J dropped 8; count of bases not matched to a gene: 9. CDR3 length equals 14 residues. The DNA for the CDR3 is TGTGCCAGCAGTGATGTTGTGACAGGGTTGGGCTACACCTTC. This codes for CASSDVVTGLGYTF. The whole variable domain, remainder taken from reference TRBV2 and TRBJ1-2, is EPEVTQTPSHQVTQMGQEVILRCVPISNHLYFYWYRQILGQKVEFLVSFYNNEISEKSEIFDDQFSVERPDGSNFTLKIRSTKLEDSAMYFCASSDVVTGLGYTFGSGTRLTVV.

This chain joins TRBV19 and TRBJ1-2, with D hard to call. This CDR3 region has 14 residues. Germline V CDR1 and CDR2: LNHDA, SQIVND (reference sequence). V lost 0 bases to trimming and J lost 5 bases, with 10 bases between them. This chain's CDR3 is CASSIDWAGYGYTF. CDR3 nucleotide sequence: TGTGCCAGTAGTATAGATTGGGCAGGATATGGCTACACCTTC.

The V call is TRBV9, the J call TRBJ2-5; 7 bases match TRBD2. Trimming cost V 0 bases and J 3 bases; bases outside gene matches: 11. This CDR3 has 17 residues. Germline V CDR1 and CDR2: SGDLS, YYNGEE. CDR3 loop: CASSVVVRGLAEETQYF. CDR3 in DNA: TGTGCCAGCAGCGTAGTGGTGCGGGGCCTAGCGGAAGAGACCCAGTACTTC.